The next 24 T cell receptor beta chains were all read from a single sample in a study of post-analysis software for immune sequencing data. No antigen has been identified for these receptors. Tagging with unique molecular identifiers was a feature of the TCR beta cDNA libraries. TCRdb independently ran MiXCR on the PCR reads; one entry per CDR3 protein. The sample lists 450,000 to 700,000 distinct CDR3 sequences; roughly 45% were seen once. The study's findings and limits: Compared with controls, patients had more of 4 to 6 TRBV segments, including TRBV5-6, TRBV5-1 and TRBV20-1.

Sequenced sample: blood. Receptors were obtained from a girl under 18 with multiple sclerosis.

The J gene is TRBJ2-3, the V gene TRBV7-8; 7 nucleotides agree with TRBD2. This CDR3 is 14 amino acids long. V gave up 7 bases and J gave up 2 bases; unmatched junction bases: 6. From germline, CDR1 is SGHVS and CDR2 FQNEAQ. CDR3 coding DNA: TGTGCCAGCACCCTAGCGGAAACCACAGATACGCAGTATTTT. Translating it yields CASTLAETTDTQYF.

The chain is built from TRBV5-1 and TRBJ2-5, with D perhaps TRBD1 or TRBD2 (5 bases each). The V and J ends lost 3 bases and 3 bases respectively, with 18 bases between them. The CDR3 spans 16 residues. The V gene's germline CDR1 is SGHRS and CDR2 YFSETQ. This CDR3 reads CASSSRTGTQKETQYF. For the CDR3, the DNA is TGCGCCAGCAGCTCTAGAACCGGGACGCAGAAAGAGACCCAGTACTTC.

The V call is TRBV5-1, the J call TRBJ2-5; unclear D gene. CDR1 is SGHRS and CDR2 is YFSETQ in the germline V gene. This CDR3 has 14 residues. Deletions cut 4 bases from V and 1 base from J, with 11 bases between. The CDR3 DNA follows: TGCGCCAGCAGCCCCCCTGACACCCAAGAGACCCAGTACTTC. This translates into CASSPPDTQETQYF.

This clonotype turned up a few times. The chain is built from TRBV6-5 and TRBJ1-1, with 10 bases aligning to TRBD1. CDR1 is MNHEY, CDR2 SVGAGI, per germline. The CDR3 is made up of 13 amino acids. J was trimmed by 7 bases and V by 5 bases; bases with no gene match: 4. CDR3 protein: CASSTGQGREAFF. The CDR3 coding sequence is TGTGCCAGCAGTACGGGACAGGGGCGTGAAGCTTTCTTT.

The genes are TRBV7-2 and TRBJ2-7, with a weak D call TRBD1 (6 bases). In germline, CDR1 is SGHTA, CDR2 FQGNSA. This CDR3 contains 18 residues. The V end lost 0 bases, the J end lost 0 bases, and 18 bases lay between the germline ends. CDR3 coding DNA: TGTGCCAGCAGCTTAGCGATTTCTTCCCCAGGGGCCTCCTACGAGCAGTACTTC. This gives the protein CASSLAISSPGASYEQYF.

The genes are TRBV30 and TRBJ2-7; D not certain. Germline values: CDR1 GTSNPN, CDR2 SVGIG (reference sequence). The CDR3 runs 13 residues. V lost 8 bases to trimming and J lost 0 bases, with 14 bases between them. CDR3 DNA: TGTGCCCAGAAGGTTGCGAGCTCCTACGAGCAGTACTTC. Residues: CAQKVASSYEQYF.

This chain connects TRBV20-1 to TRBJ2-3; 12 bases are a match to TRBD2. Trimming at V came to 5 bases and at J to 4 bases, leaving 10 bases not matched to a gene. Looked up from germline, CDR1 is DFQATT and CDR2 is SNEGSKA (reference sequence). The CDR3 is 16 amino acids. The DNA of the CDR3 is TGCAGTGCTGACCCAGGACTAGCGGGGTTCGCAGATACGCAGTATTTT. Its protein is CSADPGLAGFADTQYF.

This clonotype was seen only a few times. The chain employs TRBV7-9 and TRBJ2-7; TRBD2 is a possible D gene (6 bases). V was pared by 5 bases and J by 5 bases, with 19 bases between. The CDR3 covers 15 residues. Germline lookup yields CDR1 SEHNR and CDR2 FQNEAQ (reference sequence). The CDR3 sequence is CASSPAGKLANEQYF. The CDR3 DNA follows: TGTGCCAGCAGCCCTGCAGGGAAACTAGCAAACGAGCAGTACTTC.

This clonotype turned up a few times. The V gene is TRBV20-1, the J gene TRBJ2-5; TRBD1 agrees at 8 bases. The CDR3 is 14 residues long. Germline assignment: CDR1 DFQATT and CDR2 SNEGSKA (reference sequence). Trimming at V came to 1 base and at J to 4 bases, leaving 5 bases not matched to a gene. This CDR3 reads CSARATGGGETQYF. The CDR3, as DNA: TGCAGTGCTAGAGCTACAGGGGGTGGAGAGACCCAGTACTTC.

Only a few counts were recorded for this clonotype. The rearrangement joins TRBV12-3 or TRBV12-4 to TRBJ2-6; D not resolved. This CDR3 comprises 16 residues. Trimming cost V 1 base and J 0 bases, with 7 bases left between them. The CDR3 bases are TGTGCCAGCAGTTTAGACACTTACTCTGGGGCCAACGTCCTGACTTTC. Translation: CASSLDTYSGANVLTF.

This clonotype was picked up a small number of times. This sequence joins TRBV11-2 and TRBJ2-7, with 8 bases fitting TRBD2. CDR1 and CDR2 (germline): SGHAT, FQNNGV. V was clipped by 5 bases and J by 3 bases; unmatched bases: 9. The CDR3 extends over 15 amino acids. In nucleotides, the CDR3 is TGTGCCAGCAGCCCCCGAACTAGCGGAGACTACGAGCAGTACTTC. Residues: CASSPRTSGDYEQYF. The full variable domain, completed using reference TRBV11-2 and TRBJ2-7, is EAGVAQSPRYKIIEKRQSVAFWCNPISGHATLYWYQQILGQGPKLLIQFQNNGVVDDSQLPKDRFSAERLKGVDSTLKIQPAKLEDSAVYLCASSPRTSGDYEQYFGPGTRLTVT.

For the CDR3, the DNA is TGTGCCAGCAGTTACCGACAGGGAGCCTATGGCTACACCTTC. It translates to CASSYRQGAYGYTF. This sequence joins TRBV6-5 and TRBJ1-2; 7 bases align to TRBD1. The V gene's germline CDR1 is MNHEY and CDR2 SVGAGI. CDR3 length: 14 residues. Unmatched junction bases numbered 4, after V lost 2 bases and J lost 4 bases.

The chain employs TRBV27 and TRBJ1-6, with a weak D call TRBD1 (6 bases). The germline V gene encodes CDR1 MNHEY and CDR2 SMNVEV (reference sequence). V lost 1 base and J lost 9, with 19 bases in between. CDR3 length: 17 amino acids. This CDR3 is CASSLFPAGGETSPLHF. In DNA form, the CDR3 reads TGTGCCAGCAGTTTATTCCCTGCGGGGGGCGAGACTTCACCCCTCCACTTT.

The CDR3 coding sequence is TGTGCCAGCAGAGGGGGCGGGGGAACTCAAGAGACCCAGTACTTC. Translated, it gives CASRGGGGTQETQYF. V is TRBV6-5 and J is TRBJ2-5, with D possibly being TRBD1 or TRBD2 (7 bases each). This CDR3 has 15 amino acids. The germline CDR1 and CDR2 sequences are MNHEY and SVGAGI. Trimming took 6 bases from V and 2 from J, leaving 16 bases between them.

The rearrangement links TRBV4-1 to TRBJ1-2; 8 nucleotides line up with TRBD1. Germline V gene sequence: CDR1 MGHRA, CDR2 YSYEKL. V trimming: 5 bases; J trimming: 2 bases; junction bases outside the gene matches: 10. This CDR3 is built from 16 residues. The CDR3 region has the DNA TGCGCCAGCAGCGGCTTTACGCAGGGGGCAAACTATGGCTACACCTTC. Amino acids: CASSGFTQGANYGYTF.

This clonotype was picked up many times. The gene calls are TRBV12-3 or TRBV12-4 and TRBJ2-3; D gene ambiguous. The CDR3 is 11 residues long. Trimming cost V 5 bases and J 9 bases, with 9 bases left between them. CDR3 nucleotide sequence: TGTGCCAGCAGTCGGTCTGGAACGCAGTATTTT. Its protein is CASSRSGTQYF.

The chain links TRBV9 to TRBJ2-1; tentatively, D is TRBD1 (5 bases). Trimming removed 0 bases from V and 7 bases from J, with 11 bases in between. Germline-derived CDR1 and CDR2 are SGDLS and YYNGEE. This CDR3 contains 14 residues. As DNA, the CDR3 is TGTGCCAGCAGCGTAGAGGCAGGGATGAATGAGCAGTTCTTC. As protein: CASSVEAGMNEQFF.

The J gene is TRBJ2-1, the V gene TRBV20-1; 8 bases are a match to TRBD2. Trimming cost V 4 bases and J 3 bases; bases outside gene matches: 5. The CDR3 contains 14 residues. CDR1 is DFQATT and CDR2 is SNEGSKA in the germline V gene (reference sequence). CDR3 DNA sequence: TGCAGTGCTACTTTAGCGGGGAGCTACAATGAGCAGTTCTTC. It yields the protein CSATLAGSYNEQFF.

Only one count was recorded for this clonotype. The V gene is TRBV10-3, the J gene TRBJ2-1; D gene uncertain. Germline V gene sequence: CDR1 ENHRY, CDR2 SYGVKD. This CDR3 is built from 13 residues. Trimming shortened V by 6 bases and J by 5 bases, and 11 bases separated the two germline ends. DNA for the CDR3: TGTGCCATCAGCCCACAAACCGACAATGAGCAGTTCTTC. Residues: CAISPQTDNEQFF.

This CDR3 is CASSLERLDDGYTF. DNA of the CDR3: TGCGCCAGCAGCTTGGAACGCCTAGATGATGGCTACACCTTC. The chain links TRBV5-1 to TRBJ1-2; D uncertain. This CDR3 is built from 14 residues. The germline V gene encodes CDR1 SGHRS and CDR2 YFSETQ. The V end lost 0 bases, the J end lost 6 bases, and 12 bases lay between the germline ends.

This clonotype appeared a single time. The V gene is TRBV24-1, the J gene TRBJ2-1; 8 bases align to TRBD2. The CDR3 extends over 15 amino acids. V was pared by 4 bases and J by 8 bases, with 9 bases of the junction left unmatched. Germline CDR1 and CDR2: KGHDR and SFDVKD. The CDR3 nucleotides read TGTGCCACCAGTGAAGCGGGAGAACCTCTCGATGAGCAGTTCTTC. Translating it yields CATSEAGEPLDEQFF.

A few counts support this clonotype. The chain is built from TRBV4-1 and TRBJ2-7, with 10 bases identical to TRBD1. CDR3 size: 14 residues. V dropped 4 bases and J dropped 6; count of bases not matched to a gene: 6. The germline CDR1 and CDR2 sequences are MGHRA and YSYEKL. CDR3 sequence: CASSPSDRGAEQYF. The CDR3 DNA is TGCGCCAGCAGCCCTTCGGACAGGGGGGCCGAGCAGTACTTC.

This clonotype has just a few counts. The chain recombines TRBV6-5 with TRBJ2-1; 12 nucleotides align to TRBD1. V dropped 2 bases and J dropped 8; count of bases not matched to a gene: 4. Germline CDR1 MNHEY, CDR2 SVGAGI. This CDR3 is 15 amino acids long. The CDR3 protein is CASSYRGQGAYEQFF. The CDR3 bases are TGTGCCAGCAGTTACAGGGGACAGGGGGCCTATGAGCAGTTCTTC.

This clonotype was seen a few times. The chain combines TRBV6-4 with TRBJ1-1; 7 nucleotides agree with TRBD1. Germline V CDR1 and CDR2: MRHNA, SNTAGT. The CDR3 consists of 13 residues. Trimming at V came to 6 bases and at J to 3 bases, leaving 4 bases not matched to a gene. CDR3 protein: CASRETGDTEAFF. CDR3 nucleotides: TGTGCCAGCAGGGAAACAGGGGACACTGAAGCTTTCTTT.